This TCR beta chain was profiled in a study of cytomegalovirus exposure and HLA in healthy donors. Everyone who donated was a healthy bone marrow donor. The donors, nominally healthy at sampling, likely had unrecorded immune exposures. From germline, CDR1 is LNHDA and CDR2 SQIVND (reference sequence). Trimming took off 3 bases at V and 0 bases at J, with 6 bases between the two ends. The CDR3 extends over 15 amino acids. Primers included in the PCR were 60 Vbeta and 13 Jbeta primers. TCRdb's table, derived via immunoSEQ multiplex PCR, lists solely in-frame clones and lacks some. Its listing shows under 130,000 clones.

The sample taken for sequencing was PBMCs. This receptor was obtained from a man aged 40-49 years in good health and CMV-seronegative. The V call is TRBV19, the J call TRBJ2-6; no firm D call. The CDR3 here is CASSIVFSGANVLTF. In DNA, the CDR3 is TGTGCCAGTAGTATTGTCTTCTCTGGGGCCAACGTCCTGACTTTC. The whole variable domain, remainder taken from reference TRBV19 and TRBJ2-6, is DGGITQSPKYLFRKEGQNVTLSCEQNLNHDAMYWYRQDPGQGLRLIYYSQIVNDFQKGDIAEGYSVSREKKESFPLTVTSAQKNPTAFYLCASSIVFSGANVLTFGAGSRLTVL.